The sequence of this T cell receptor beta chain was determined in a study of blood T cell repertoires in COVID-19. Study-level background: Samples representing acute and convalescent COVID-19 were sourced from the United States, Italy and Spain.

This CDR3 has 14 residues. CDR1 LNHDA and CDR2 SQIVND come from the germline V gene (reference sequence). Trimming cost V 5 bases and J 8 bases; bases outside gene matches: 4. This clone has just one count. In the authors' methods: Nucleated cell number was recorded as an estimate derived from reference gene primer amplification. Some clones are missing from TCRdb's copy, which holds only in-frame ones; the method was immunoSEQ multiplex PCR. V and J calls and clone size come straight from that table; D and trimming were deduced from the DNA. The repertoire holds about 98,000 clones, about 85% seen once, with about 4.2% in the top ten.

Sequences were obtained from peripheral blood. V and J are TRBV19 and TRBJ1-4, with 11 nucleotides matching TRBD1. The receptor's source is a man between 65 and 80 years old with acute or convalescent COVID-19. The CDR3 loop reads CASSVGQGEEKLFF. CDR3 in DNA: TGTGCCAGTAGTGTGGGACAGGGGGAAGAAAAACTGTTTTTT.